The T cell receptor beta chain under discussion was sequenced for a study of neoadjuvant anti-PD-1 for oral cavity cancer. Background on the study: Nivolumab at 3 mg/kg was mostly given biweekly, three to four doses, pre-surgery. Patients without progression got a fourth dose around day 43.

The V gene end was trimmed by 9 bases and the J gene end by 5 bases; junction bases not matched to a gene: 12. This CDR3 has 15 amino acids. CDR1 and CDR2 from the germline V gene are ENHRY and SYGVKD. Note on this clone: Its antigen is still unknown.

TCRdb's table, derived via immunoSEQ multiplex PCR, lists solely in-frame clones and lacks some. The sample records more than 6,500 clones, around three quarters being singletons. Time point noted: after neoadjuvant nivolumab, at surgical resection. General study results and limits: Pretreatment Treg/Th17 ratio correlated inversely with post-treatment tumor clonality.

The chain is built from TRBV10-3 and TRBJ1-1; 10 positions agree with TRBD1. This receptor was taken from a person between 40 and 80 years old with oral cavity squamous cell carcinoma. The material sequenced was PBMCs, taken after nivolumab (anti-PD-1) treatment. The CDR3 loop reads CAMEERQGARTEAFF. The DNA of the CDR3 is TGTGCCATGGAGGAGAGACAGGGGGCAAGGACTGAAGCTTTCTTT.